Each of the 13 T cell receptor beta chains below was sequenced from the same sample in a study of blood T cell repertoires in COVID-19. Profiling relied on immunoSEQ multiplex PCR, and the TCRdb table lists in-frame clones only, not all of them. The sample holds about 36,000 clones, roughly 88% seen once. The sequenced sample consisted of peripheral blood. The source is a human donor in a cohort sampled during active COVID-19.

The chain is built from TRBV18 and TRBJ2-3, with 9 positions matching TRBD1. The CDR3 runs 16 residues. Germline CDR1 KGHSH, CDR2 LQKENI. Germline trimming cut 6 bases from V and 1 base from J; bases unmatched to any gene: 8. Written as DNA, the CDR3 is TGTGCCAGCTCCACCAGGACAGGGGCACGCACAGATACGCAGTATTTT. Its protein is CASSTRTGARTDTQYF. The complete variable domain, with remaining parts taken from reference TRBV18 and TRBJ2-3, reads NAGVMQNPRHLVRRRGQEARLRCSPMKGHSHVYWYRQLPEEGLKFMVYLQKENIIDESGMPKERFSAEFPKEGPSILRIQQVVRGDSAAYFCASSTRTGARTDTQYFGPGTRLTVL.

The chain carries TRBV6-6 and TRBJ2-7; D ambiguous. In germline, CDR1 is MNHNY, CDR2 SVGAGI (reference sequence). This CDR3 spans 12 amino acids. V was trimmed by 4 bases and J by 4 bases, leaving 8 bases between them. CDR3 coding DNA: TGTGCCAGCAGTTCCGTCCCTTACGAGCAGTACTTC. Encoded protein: CASSSVPYEQYF.

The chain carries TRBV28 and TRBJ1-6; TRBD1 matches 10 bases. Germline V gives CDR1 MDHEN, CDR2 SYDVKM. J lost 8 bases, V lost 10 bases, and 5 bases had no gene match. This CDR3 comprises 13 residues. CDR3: CATRGTGDSPLHF. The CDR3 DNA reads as TGTGCCACCCGGGGGACAGGGGATTCACCCCTCCACTTT.

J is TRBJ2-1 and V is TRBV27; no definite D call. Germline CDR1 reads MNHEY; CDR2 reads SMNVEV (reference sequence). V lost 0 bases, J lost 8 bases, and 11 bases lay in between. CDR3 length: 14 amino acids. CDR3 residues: CASSLSSPLDEQFF. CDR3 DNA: TGTGCCAGCAGTTTATCGAGCCCCCTCGATGAGCAGTTCTTC.

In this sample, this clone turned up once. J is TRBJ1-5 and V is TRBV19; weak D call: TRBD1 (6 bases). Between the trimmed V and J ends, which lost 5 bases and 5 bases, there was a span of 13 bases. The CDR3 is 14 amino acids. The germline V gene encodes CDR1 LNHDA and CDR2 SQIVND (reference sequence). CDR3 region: CASSPLTGDQPQHF. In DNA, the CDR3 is TGTGCCAGTAGTCCGCTGACAGGAGATCAGCCCCAGCATTTT.

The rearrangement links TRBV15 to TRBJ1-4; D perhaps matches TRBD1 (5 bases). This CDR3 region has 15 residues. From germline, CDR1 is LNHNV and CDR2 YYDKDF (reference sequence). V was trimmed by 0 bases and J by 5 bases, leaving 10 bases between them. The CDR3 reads CATSRDPGKNEKLFF. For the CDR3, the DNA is TGTGCCACCAGCAGAGATCCAGGGAAGAATGAAAAACTGTTTTTT.

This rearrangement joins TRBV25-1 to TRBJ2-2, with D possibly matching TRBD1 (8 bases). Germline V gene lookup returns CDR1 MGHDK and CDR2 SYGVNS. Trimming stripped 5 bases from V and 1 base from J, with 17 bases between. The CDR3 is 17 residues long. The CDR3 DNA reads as TGTGCCAGCAGTACCTTCGGGGGGACAGGGAACACCGGGGAGCTGTTTTTT. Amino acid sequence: CASSTFGGTGNTGELFF.

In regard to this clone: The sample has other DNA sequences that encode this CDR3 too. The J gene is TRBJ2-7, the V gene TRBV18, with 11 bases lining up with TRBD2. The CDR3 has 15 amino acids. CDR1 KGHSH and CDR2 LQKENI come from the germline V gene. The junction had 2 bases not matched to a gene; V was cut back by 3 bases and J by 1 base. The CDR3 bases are TGTGCCAGCTCACCTACTAGCGGGGGATCCTACGAGCAGTACTTC. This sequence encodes CASSPTSGGSYEQYF.

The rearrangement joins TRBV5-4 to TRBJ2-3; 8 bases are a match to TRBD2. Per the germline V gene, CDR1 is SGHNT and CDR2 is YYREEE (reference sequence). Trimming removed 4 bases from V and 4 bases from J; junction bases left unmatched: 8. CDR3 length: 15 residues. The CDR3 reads CASSASGGEADTQYF. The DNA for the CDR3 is TGTGCCAGCAGCGCGAGCGGGGGTGAGGCAGATACGCAGTATTTT.

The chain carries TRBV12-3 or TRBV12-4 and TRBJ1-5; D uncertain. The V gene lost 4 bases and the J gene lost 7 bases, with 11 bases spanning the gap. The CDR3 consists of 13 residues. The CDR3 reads CASSSTGRQPQHF. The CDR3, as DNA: TGTGCCAGCAGTTCGACGGGGAGGCAGCCCCAGCATTTT.

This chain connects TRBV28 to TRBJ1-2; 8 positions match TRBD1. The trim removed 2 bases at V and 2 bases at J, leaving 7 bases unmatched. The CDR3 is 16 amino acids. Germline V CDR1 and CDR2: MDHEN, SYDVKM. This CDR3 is CASSLRAGTGNYGYTF. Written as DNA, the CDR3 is TGTGCCAGCAGTTTAAGGGCGGGGACAGGAAACTATGGCTACACCTTC.

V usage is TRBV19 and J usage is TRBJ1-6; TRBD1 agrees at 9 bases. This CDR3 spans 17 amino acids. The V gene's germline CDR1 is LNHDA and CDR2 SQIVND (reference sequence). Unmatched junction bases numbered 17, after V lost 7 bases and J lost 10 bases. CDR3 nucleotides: TGTGCCAGTACCATGGAGTGGGGACAGGGCTTTAGCTCACCCCTCCACTTT. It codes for CASTMEWGQGFSSPLHF.

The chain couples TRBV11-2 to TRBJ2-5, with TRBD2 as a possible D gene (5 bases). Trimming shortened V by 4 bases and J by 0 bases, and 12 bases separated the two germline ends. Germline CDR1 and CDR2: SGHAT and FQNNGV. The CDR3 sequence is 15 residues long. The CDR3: CASSSRTGYQETQYF. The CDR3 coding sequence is TGTGCCAGCAGCTCACGGACGGGGTACCAAGAGACCCAGTACTTC.